Listed below are T cell receptor beta chains from one sample, sequenced in a study of T cell responses to AZD1222 COVID-19 vaccine. Generated by immunoSEQ multiplex PCR, the TCRdb table keeps only in-frame clones and is missing some. The sample yields around 140,000 clones, 85% to 95% seen once. This specimen consisted of peripheral blood, obtained on day 0 of AZD1222 vaccination. Source of these receptors: an adult in good health. Both conserved end residues are part of each CDR3. D genes are given only for firm matches. Clone size is stated in some rows and not others, as once, few, many or a class when expanded.

j_gene	v_gene	d_gene	abundance	CDR3nt	CDR3aa
TRBJ2-2	TRBV19	NA	NA	TGTGCCAGTAGTTTCGACTCGAACACCGGGGAGCTGTTTTTT	CASSFDSNTGELFF
TRBJ1-1	TRBV19	TRBD1	NA	TGTGCCAGTAGTATCCGGGCAGGGGGTGGCCATGATGAAGCTTTCTTT	CASSIRAGGGHDEAFF
TRBJ1-2	TRBV6-5	TRBD1	NA	TGTGCCAGCAGTTACTCCGGCAGGGGGCCTGGCTACACCTTC	CASSYSGRGPGYTF
TRBJ2-1	TRBV10-3	TRBD2	NA	TGTGCCATCAGGACTAGCTCTGCTTCCTACAATGAGCAGTTCTTC	CAIRTSSASYNEQFF
TRBJ2-2	TRBV6-5	TRBD1	NA	TGTGCCAGCAGTTTCGACAGGGATACCGGGGAGCTGTTTTTT	CASSFDRDTGELFF
TRBJ2-1	TRBV11-2	NA	NA	TGTGCCAGCAGCTTATTTGCGAGGAGCTCCTACAATGAGCAGTTCTTC	CASSLFARSSYNEQFF
TRBJ2-1	TRBV5-5	NA	NA	TGTGCCAGCAGCTCACCAACAGGGTCTTGGTACAATGAGCAGTTCTTC	CASSSPTGSWYNEQFF
TRBJ2-2	TRBV10-3	NA	NA	TGTGCCATCAGTGCAGGTTATCGGACCGGGGAGCTGTTTTTT	CAISAGYRTGELFF
TRBJ1-1	TRBV20-1	NA	NA	TGCAGTGCAACCGGAGGGGGAGCTTTCTTT	CSATGGGAFF
TRBJ1-6	TRBV30	NA	few	TGTGCCTGGAGAGGGGTTCAGTGGTCACCCCTCCACTTT	CAWRGVQWSPLHF
TRBJ1-2	TRBV2	TRBD1	NA	TGTGCCAGCAGTGAAAGGGACAGGGCTGGCGGCTACACCTTC	CASSERDRAGGYTF
TRBJ1-3	TRBV7-6	NA	once	TGTGCCAGCAGCGCCCAGGACTACTCTGGAAACACCATATATTTT	CASSAQDYSGNTIYF
TRBJ2-4	TRBV11-3	TRBD2	once	TGTGCCAGCAGCCCTAGCGGGGGGGACATTCAGTACTTC	CASSPSGGDIQYF
TRBJ1-2	TRBV6-5	NA	NA	TGTGCCAGCAGTACCCGACAGTTTTCAGGTGGCTACACCTTC	CASSTRQFSGGYTF
TRBJ2-1	TRBV5-6	TRBD2	NA	TGTGCCAGCAGCCTAGGGACTAGCGGGAGGTCTGGCAATGAGCAGTTCTTC	CASSLGTSGRSGNEQFF
TRBJ1-5	TRBV4-1	TRBD1	NA	TGCGCCAGCAGCCAATGGACAGGAGATCAGCCCCAGCATTTT	CASSQWTGDQPQHF
TRBJ2-7	TRBV11-2	TRBD1	NA	TGTGCCAGCAGCTTAGATTTGAGACAGGGGGCGGAAAACGAGCAGTACTTC	CASSLDLRQGAENEQYF
TRBJ1-4	TRBV20-1	NA	NA	TGCAGTGCTGGCCGACAGGAGAAACTGTTTTTT	CSAGRQEKLFF
TRBJ1-2	TRBV20-1	NA	NA	TGCAGTGCTAGAGATTCTTCCGTCGGCACCTTC	CSARDSSVGTF
TRBJ1-3	TRBV7-3	NA	NA	TGTGCCAGCAGCTTAAGCTCTGGAAACACCATATATTTT	CASSLSSGNTIYF
TRBJ1-2	TRBV10-1	NA	NA	TGCGCCAGCAGTGTCGGGGGCTGCATCTTC	CASSVGGCIF
TRBJ1-6	TRBV19	TRBD1	NA	TGTGCCAGTAGGGGGACAGGGGAAAGCTCCTATAATTCACCCCTCCACTTT	CASRGTGESSYNSPLHF
TRBJ1-1	TRBV19	TRBD1	NA	TGTGCCAGTAGTTCTCAGGGGGAACGGACTGAAGCTTTCTTT	CASSSQGERTEAFF
TRBJ1-2	TRBV27	TRBD1	NA	TGTGCCAGCAGTCTCAGGGGGCAATCATATGGCTACACCTTC	CASSLRGQSYGYTF
TRBJ2-7	TRBV3-1/TRBV3-2	TRBD2	NA	TGTGCCAGCAGCCAGGAAACTAGCGGGAGAGCCTACGAGCAGTACTTC	CASSQETSGRAYEQYF
TRBJ1-4	TRBV28	NA	NA	TGTGCCAGCAGACCGGGTGGGGATGAAAAACTGTTTTTT	CASRPGGDEKLFF
TRBJ2-7	TRBV27	NA	once	TGTGCCAGCAGTCCTACAGGAAACTCCTACGAGCAGTACTTC	CASSPTGNSYEQYF
TRBJ1-6	TRBV25-1	NA	NA	TGTGCCAGCGGTCCGGTGTCGGTTAATTCACCCCTCCACTTT	CASGPVSVNSPLHF
TRBJ1-1	TRBV5-1	NA	NA	TGCGCCAGCAGGGCTACCTTGGGGGGGACTGAAGCTTTCTTT	CASRATLGGTEAFF
TRBJ2-3	TRBV7-9	NA	NA	TGTGCCAGCAGCTTAGCTAGCGAGTCAGATACGCAGTATTTT	CASSLASESDTQYF
TRBJ1-2	TRBV4-1	NA	NA	TGCGCCAGCAGCCCGTTGGTTGCAGGTTATGGCTACACCTTC	CASSPLVAGYGYTF
TRBJ2-1	TRBV3-1/TRBV3-2	NA	NA	TGTGCCAGCAGCCAAAACTCCTACAATGAGCAGTTCTTC	CASSQNSYNEQFF
TRBJ2-5	TRBV11-1	TRBD1	NA	TGTGCCAGCAGCTTAGACTTCAGGGGGCGGGAGACCCAGTACTTC	CASSLDFRGRETQYF
TRBJ2-1	TRBV30	TRBD2	NA	TGTGCCTGGAGTCAGGGACTAGCGGGAATCGGGGAGCAGTTCTTC	CAWSQGLAGIGEQFF
TRBJ1-1	TRBV30	NA	once	TGTGCCTCTTCGAGGGCTACTGAAGCTTTCTTT	CASSRATEAFF
TRBJ1-2	TRBV19	NA	NA	TGTGCCAGTAGTATAGCCTGGGGCGAAAACTATGGCTACACCTTC	CASSIAWGENYGYTF
TRBJ2-2	TRBV5-1	NA	NA	TGCGCCAGCAGCTTGGCCCAGGGTTCCGGGGAGCTGTTTTTT	CASSLAQGSGELFF
TRBJ2-3	TRBV5-8	NA	NA	TGTGCCAGCAGCTTGGGGCAGGATTTCACAGATACGCAGTATTTT	CASSLGQDFTDTQYF
TRBJ1-2	TRBV27	NA	NA	TGTGCCAGCAGTTCGATGACAGGCCCTAACTATGGCTACACCTTC	CASSSMTGPNYGYTF
TRBJ1-1	TRBV19	NA	NA	TGTGCCAGTAAGGGGTTGGGCACTGAAGCTTTCTTT	CASKGLGTEAFF
TRBJ2-1	TRBV6-1	TRBD2	NA	TGTGCCAGCAGTGAAGAAGCGGGAGGGCCGGATGAGCAGTTCTTC	CASSEEAGGPDEQFF
TRBJ2-3	TRBV5-4	NA	NA	TGTGCCAGCAGCTTGCGCAGGGATACGCAGTATTTT	CASSLRRDTQYF
TRBJ2-7	TRBV15	NA	large	TGTGCCACCAGCAGGGGGTCTGACGGGAGCTACGAGCAGTACTTC	CATSRGSDGSYEQYF
TRBJ2-7	TRBV7-9	TRBD1	NA	TGTGCCAGCAGCTTAGACGGGACAGTTTCCTACGAGCAGTACTTC	CASSLDGTVSYEQYF
TRBJ2-1	TRBV7-9	NA	NA	TGTGCCAGCAGCTTAGGTTTGACACCATACAATGAGCAGTTCTTC	CASSLGLTPYNEQFF
TRBJ2-1	TRBV3-1/TRBV3-2	TRBD2	NA	TGTGCCAGCAGCCAAGCTTCGGGAGGGCCTTACAATGAGCAGTTCTTC	CASSQASGGPYNEQFF
TRBJ2-1	TRBV7-2	NA	NA	TGTGCCAGCAGCCCAGCGGGCTGGCAGGGAGGTCACAATGAGCAGTTCTTC	CASSPAGWQGGHNEQFF
TRBJ1-1	TRBV29-1	NA	NA	TGCAGCGCCTCAGACAGATACAACACTGAAGCTTTCTTT	CSASDRYNTEAFF
TRBJ2-7	TRBV7-8	TRBD1	few	TGTGCCAGCAGCTTCCCCGCAGGGGGCTTGTACGAGCAGTACTTC	CASSFPAGGLYEQYF
TRBJ2-2	TRBV10-1	NA	NA	TGCGCCAGCAGTGAGTTGGGGGAGTCAGGCACCGGGGAGCTGTTTTTT	CASSELGESGTGELFF
TRBJ2-5	TRBV3-1/TRBV3-2	TRBD2	NA	TGTGCCAGCAGCCTGGGGGGGAGGGAGGAGACCCAGTACTTC	CASSLGGREETQYF
TRBJ1-1	TRBV7-9	NA	NA	TGTGCCAGCAGCTTTCAAGTAGGAGAGAACACTGAAGCTTTCTTT	CASSFQVGENTEAFF
TRBJ2-5	TRBV7-9	NA	NA	TGTGCCAGCAGCTTCTGGGGAGACGAATCCCAGTACTTC	CASSFWGDESQYF
TRBJ1-2	TRBV6-6	TRBD1	NA	TGTGCCAGCAGTACTATGACAGGGGCGGGCTACACCTTC	CASSTMTGAGYTF
TRBJ2-2	TRBV3-1/TRBV3-2	TRBD2	NA	TGTGCCAGCAGCCAAGTAGGGGGTAGCGGGAGTTACGCCGGGGAGCTGTTTTTT	CASSQVGGSGSYAGELFF